The 30 T cell receptor beta chains listed next were all sequenced from one sample in a study of human T cells and chemical hapten exposure (dated by TCRdb to about 2021). Libraries were built with RACE. The instrument was a NextSeq 500. TCRdb ran its own pipeline on the public reads, namely fastp trimming at Q25 and MiXCR clone calling, and kept in-frame beta chains. Rows are combined by CDR3 protein, so each entry shows the most common genes and DNA. The sample has around 340,000 distinct CDR3 sequences on record, around 7% of them singletons. Less than 10% of the sample comes from the top ten. According to the study, the label for this sample's time point signals: patch test 1, 2 weeks after DPC sensitization. The sample's treatment or condition label, decoded: therapeutic diphenylcyclopropenone sensitization with weekly scalp DPC. Sequencing used whole blood, obtained in connection with sensitization to the hapten diphenylcyclopropenone (DPC). These receptors all come from a woman aged 18-29 years with alopecia areata. Some clones in this sample may be carry-over from other donors' samples.

This sequence joins TRBV4-3 and TRBJ2-7; weak D call: TRBD1 (5 bases). The length of the CDR3 is 13 residues. Germline V gene data show CDR1 as LGHNA and CDR2 as YSLEER. The V and J ends lost 0 bases and 5 bases respectively, with 8 bases between them. CDR3 in amino acids: CASSQDRVHEQYF. CDR3 DNA sequence: TGCGCCAGCAGCCAAGACAGGGTCCACGAGCAGTACTTC.

DNA for the CDR3: TGTGCTAGTGGTTTGGTTGGCAGGAACTCTGGGGCCAACGTCCTGACTTTC. It is translated as CASGLVGRNSGANVLTF. The chain carries TRBV12-5 and TRBJ2-6; no firm D call. The CDR3 is made up of 17 amino acids. Germline V gives CDR1 LGHNT, CDR2 FRNRAP. V was shortened by 0 bases and J by 0 bases, with 9 bases between the two germline ends.

This clonotype turned up a few times. The V call is TRBV12-3 or TRBV12-4, the J call TRBJ2-2; D is possibly TRBD1 (6 bases). The CDR3 totals 20 residues. V was cut by 5 bases and J by 0 bases, with 25 bases left in between. In nucleotides, the CDR3 is TGTGCCAGCAGTCCCTTATGGGGGCTCCTGGCTGGGGCGAACACCGGGGAGCTGTTTTTT. Translated, it gives CASSPLWGLLAGANTGELFF.

This clonotype was seen more than once but under ten times. The V call is TRBV20-1, the J call TRBJ2-7, with D unresolved. V lost 6 bases and J lost 2, with 17 bases in between. CDR3 length: 14 amino acids. The germline V gene has CDR1 DFQATT and CDR2 SNEGSKA (reference sequence). CDR3 sequence (DNA): TGCAGTGCCGAAGAAGGAGTGGGGACCTACGAGCAGTACTTC. This gives the protein CSAEEGVGTYEQYF.

The V and J genes are TRBV7-9 and TRBJ2-7; 7 bases are a match to TRBD1. CDR1 is SEHNR, CDR2 FQNEAQ, per germline (reference sequence). V lost 4 bases and J lost 0; bases outside the gene matches: 15. The CDR3 is 18 amino acids. The CDR3 loop is CASSSGRPGQIRSYEQYF. The DNA of the CDR3 is TGTGCCAGCAGCTCCGGCCGACCGGGACAGATTCGCTCCTACGAGCAGTACTTC.

This clonotype was detected ten times or more. V usage is TRBV7-9 and J usage is TRBJ2-7; D remains ambiguous. This CDR3 comprises 14 residues. Trimming took off 1 base at V and 6 bases at J, with 13 bases between the two ends. Per the germline V gene, CDR1 is SEHNR and CDR2 is FQNEAQ (reference sequence). The CDR3 DNA follows: TGTGCCAGCAGCTTAGGGCGGCTCACGGGCGAGCAGTACTTC. Translating gives CASSLGRLTGEQYF. Filled out from reference TRBV7-9 and TRBJ2-7, the complete variable domain reads DTGVSQNPRHKITKRGQNVTFRCDPISEHNRLYWYRQTLGQGPEFLTYFQNEAQLEKSRLLSDRFSAERPKGSFSTLEIQRTEQGDSAMYLCASSLGRLTGEQYFGPGTRLTVT.

A remark on this clonotype: At one of its ends the junction is not consistent with the germline gene, which may arise from a read error. The J gene is TRBJ2-7, the V gene TRBV5-1, with D maybe TRBD1 (5 bases). This CDR3 is built from 12 residues. CDR1 is SGHRS and CDR2 is YFSETQ in the germline V gene. The CDR3 here is CASSYDSYVQYF. As DNA, the CDR3 is TGCGCCAGCAGCTATGACAGTTACGTGCAGTACTTC.

This clonotype was found a few times. This chain uses TRBV20-1 with TRBJ2-2; D call uncertain. This CDR3 comprises 13 residues. The germline V gene has CDR1 DFQATT and CDR2 SNEGSKA (reference sequence). V was cut by 6 bases and J by 4 bases, with 12 bases left in between. The CDR3 nucleotides read TGCAGTGCCATTACGCTCAGCACCGGGGAGCTGTTTTTT. The encoded protein is CSAITLSTGELFF.

This clonotype was observed at least ten times. The CDR3 protein is CASSQTGPSSGANVLTF. Written as DNA, the CDR3 is TGCGCCAGCAGCCAAACAGGGCCAAGCTCTGGGGCCAACGTCCTGACTTTC. The genes are TRBV4-3 and TRBJ2-6, with a tentative D call TRBD1 (6 bases). The CDR3 has 17 residues. Germline V lookup: CDR1 LGHNA, CDR2 YSLEER. V shed 2 bases and J shed 0 bases, with 11 bases lying between them.

This clonotype was counted ten times or more. The chain joins TRBV20-1 to TRBJ2-1, with D possibly being TRBD2 (5 bases). V was pared by 7 bases and J by 8 bases, with 33 bases between. The CDR3 runs 18 residues. The germline gives CDR1 DFQATT, CDR2 SNEGSKA (reference sequence). CDR3 sequence (DNA): TGCAGTGTAAGAGACGAGAGGGATTATGGGATACTACATGATGAGCAGTTCTTC. The encoded protein is CSVRDERDYGILHDEQFF.

This clonotype was seen ten or more times. The gene calls are TRBV4-3 and TRBJ1-1; D uncertain. The CDR3 has 16 residues. The ends were cut back, 0 bases at V and 0 bases at J, with 11 bases in the middle. In germline, CDR1 is LGHNA, CDR2 YSLEER. CDR3 nucleotide sequence: TGCGCCAGCAGCCAAGATCGGTATACGGTGAACACTGAAGCTTTCTTT. It codes for CASSQDRYTVNTEAFF.

This clonotype was seen a handful of times. The DNA of the CDR3 is TGTGCCAGCAGTTTGGGACAGGGGGCTGGAGGCTATGGCTACACCTTC. It is translated as CASSLGQGAGGYGYTF. V and J are TRBV27 and TRBJ1-2, with TRBD1 identical over 12 bases. Trimming removed 3 bases from V and 4 bases from J; junction bases left unmatched: 6. The CDR3 loop spans 16 amino acids. Germline lookup yields CDR1 MNHEY and CDR2 SMNVEV (reference sequence).

In its sample, this clonotype was seen a few times. The CDR3, as DNA: TGCAGTGCTAGTCCCTACTCTAGCTTCGCCTACGAGCAGTACTTC. Its protein is CSASPYSSFAYEQYF. This chain joins TRBV20-1 and TRBJ2-7; D perhaps matches TRBD2 (5 bases). Trimming left V 3 bases short and J 2 bases short, with 17 bases between. The CDR3 spans 15 residues. Germline CDR1 is DFQATT and CDR2 is SNEGSKA (reference sequence).

This clonotype was counted a few times. V gene TRBV4-1 combines with J gene TRBJ1-2; D uncertain. The CDR3 extends over 16 amino acids. V was trimmed by 2 bases and J by 0 bases, leaving 13 bases between them. CDR1 MGHRA and CDR2 YSYEKL come from the germline V gene. CDR3: CASSQTAARANYGYTF. CDR3 nucleotide sequence: TGCGCCAGCAGCCAAACCGCAGCCAGAGCTAACTATGGCTACACCTTC.

The chain has TRBV5-1 and TRBJ1-2; D unclear. CDR1 is SGHRS and CDR2 is YFSETQ in the germline V gene. Trimming removed 0 bases at V and 8 bases at J, with 5 bases between. The CDR3 has 11 amino acids. The CDR3 DNA follows: TGCGCCAGCAGCTTGGCCCAGGGCTACACCTTC. It yields the protein CASSLAQGYTF.

This clonotype was recorded many times. The V gene is TRBV6-5, the J gene TRBJ1-3; D possibly corresponds to TRBD1 (6 bases). The CDR3 covers 15 residues. Germline CDR1 MNHEY, CDR2 SVGAGI. The ends were cut back, 2 bases at V and 0 bases at J, with 8 bases in the middle. The CDR3 reads CASSYQGTSGNTIYF. Written as DNA, the CDR3 is TGTGCCAGCAGTTACCAGGGGACCTCTGGAAACACCATATATTTT.

The V gene is TRBV10-3, the J gene TRBJ1-6, with 7 bases that match TRBD1. Trimming removed 10 bases from V and 6 bases from J; junction bases left unmatched: 6. CDR3 size: 13 residues. The V gene's germline CDR1 is ENHRY and CDR2 SYGVKD. CDR3 sequence reads: CATGTEFNSPLHF. Here the CDR3 DNA reads TGTGCCACCGGGACAGAATTTAATTCACCCCTCCACTTT.

This clonotype was seen only a few times. The V and J genes are TRBV5-1 and TRBJ2-7, with D unresolved. This CDR3 spans 13 amino acids. V was shortened by 4 bases and J by 2 bases, with 10 bases between the two germline ends. The germline V gene has CDR1 SGHRS and CDR2 YFSETQ. The CDR3 DNA reads TGCGCCAGCAGCGATACACCACCCTACGAGCAGTACTTC. Amino acid sequence: CASSDTPPYEQYF.

This clonotype showed up many times. V usage is TRBV6-6 and J usage is TRBJ2-7; D uncertain. V lost 2 bases and J 5 bases, leaving 4 bases between the germline ends. CDR1 is MNHNY, CDR2 SVGAGI, per germline (reference sequence). The CDR3 is 11 residues long. CDR3 sequence: CASSYINEQYF. DNA for the CDR3: TGTGCCAGCAGTTACATTAACGAGCAGTACTTC.

This clonotype was observed a few times. V and J are TRBV6-5 and TRBJ1-6; maybe TRBD1 (6 bases). The CDR3 extends over 12 amino acids. V lost 8 bases and J 6 bases, leaving 8 bases between the germline ends. The germline V gene has CDR1 MNHEY and CDR2 SVGAGI. The CDR3 DNA sequence: TGTGCCAGCGGGGGCGCTAATTCACCCCTCCACTTT. It translates to CASGGANSPLHF.

This clonotype was seen ten or more times. The V gene is TRBV7-9, the J gene TRBJ2-2; D gene uncertain. V lost 5 bases and J lost 4, with 11 bases in between. Looked up from germline, CDR1 is SEHNR and CDR2 is FQNEAQ (reference sequence). This CDR3 is 14 amino acids long. The DNA for the CDR3 is TGTGCCAGCAGCACCTCCCCGAGCACCGGGGAGCTGTTTTTT. Translating gives CASSTSPSTGELFF.

Many counts were recorded for this clonotype. The rearrangement uses TRBV9 and TRBJ2-2; the D gene is possibly TRBD1 (5 bases). The germline gives CDR1 SGDLS, CDR2 YYNGEE. The CDR3 contains 14 residues. Trimming cost V 3 bases and J 6 bases, with 12 bases left between them. The CDR3 here is CASSATGVAGELFF. The CDR3 nucleotides read TGTGCCAGCAGCGCAACAGGTGTAGCCGGGGAGCTGTTTTTT. The variable domain in full, completed from reference TRBV9 and TRBJ2-2, reads DSGVTQTPKHLITATGQRVTLRCSPRSGDLSVYWYQQSLDQGLQFLIQYYNGEERAKGNILERFSAQQFPDLHSELNLSSLELGDSALYFCASSATGVAGELFFGEGSRLTVL.

The table lists this clonotype with many counts. This chain links TRBV7-8 with TRBJ2-7; 7 nucleotides align to TRBD2. The J segment lost 7 bases and the V segment lost 3 bases, leaving 9 bases of the junction unmatched. The CDR3 length is 14 residues. Germline V lookup: CDR1 SGHVS, CDR2 FQNEAQ. The CDR3 DNA follows: TGTGCCAGCAGCTTGGGGGAGGGTGCCTTGGAGCAGTACTTC. Amino acid sequence: CASSLGEGALEQYF.

The genes are TRBV6-5 and TRBJ2-2, with TRBD2 as a possible D gene (5 bases). The CDR3 has 16 amino acids. V lost 2 bases and J 5 bases, leaving 15 bases between the germline ends. Per the germline V gene, CDR1 is MNHEY and CDR2 is SVGAGI. CDR3 amino acids: CASSYMFSRGTGELFF. CDR3 coding DNA: TGTGCCAGCAGTTACATGTTCTCCCGAGGGACCGGGGAGCTGTTTTTT.

J is TRBJ2-3 and V is TRBV18; D ambiguous. CDR1 and CDR2 (germline): KGHSH, LQKENI. The ends were cut back, 1 base at V and 2 bases at J, with 7 bases in the middle. This CDR3 comprises 14 residues. CDR3 loop: CASSPLRITDTQYF. DNA of the CDR3: TGTGCCAGCTCACCACTGAGGATCACAGATACGCAGTATTTT.

This clonotype was observed at least ten times. The chain employs TRBV6-2 or TRBV6-3 and TRBJ2-3; 10 bases align to TRBD1. The CDR3 totals 15 residues. The germline V gene encodes CDR1 MNHEY and CDR2 SVGEGT. The V and J ends lost 5 bases and 1 base, in that order; junction bases with no gene match: 3. The CDR3: CASSRTGGRTDTQYF. The CDR3 nucleotides read TGTGCCAGCAGTCGGACAGGGGGTCGCACAGATACGCAGTATTTT.

In regard to this clonotype: A much larger clone lies one base from this, so it may be a read error. This chain uses TRBV12-3 or TRBV12-4 with TRBJ2-7; D is perhaps TRBD2 (7 bases). The CDR3 consists of 15 residues. The CDR3 DNA sequence: TGTGCCAGCAGTTTAGCGGCGGGGGCCAGATACGAGCAGAACTTC. This codes for CASSLAAGARYEQNF.

This clonotype showed up just a few times. The V and J genes are TRBV4-1 and TRBJ2-5; 10 nucleotides match TRBD1. The junction had 5 bases not matched to a gene; V was cut back by 3 bases and J by 4 bases. CDR1 and CDR2 (germline): MGHRA, YSYEKL. The CDR3 is 15 residues long. CDR3 nucleotide sequence: TGCGCCAGCAGCCAGGACTGGGACAGGGGAGAGACCCAGTACTTC. Translation gives CASSQDWDRGETQYF.

The chain uses TRBV15 and TRBJ2-1; D gene uncertain. CDR1 and CDR2 (germline): LNHNV, YYDKDF (reference sequence). The V and J ends lost 0 bases and 2 bases respectively, with 11 bases between them. CDR3 length: 16 residues. CDR3 amino acids: CATSRDSFGPYNEQFF. The CDR3 nucleotides are TGTGCCACCAGCAGAGATTCCTTTGGCCCCTACAATGAGCAGTTCTTC.

CDR3 coding DNA: TGTGCCAGCAGTCTGGGGGGGACTACGCAGTATTTT. It codes for CASSLGGTTQYF. This rearrangement joins TRBV6-2 or TRBV6-3 to TRBJ2-3; 7 bases map to TRBD2. The junction had 4 bases not matched to a gene; V was cut back by 5 bases and J by 8 bases. The CDR3 runs 12 residues. The germline gives CDR1 MNHEY, CDR2 SVGEGT.